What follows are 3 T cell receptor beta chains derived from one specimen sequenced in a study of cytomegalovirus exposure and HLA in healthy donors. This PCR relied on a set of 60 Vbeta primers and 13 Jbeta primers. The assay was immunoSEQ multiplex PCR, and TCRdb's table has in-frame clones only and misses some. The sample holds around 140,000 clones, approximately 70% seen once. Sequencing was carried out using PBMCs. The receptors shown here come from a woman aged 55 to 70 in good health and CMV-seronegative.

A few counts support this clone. The CDR3, as DNA: TGTGCCATCAGTGAGTCGGGGAAAACAGGGCATAGCAATCAGCCCCAGCATTTT. It codes for CAISESGKTGHSNQPQHF. This chain uses TRBV10-3 with TRBJ1-5, with a possible D match to TRBD1 (6 bases). V dropped 0 bases and J dropped 0 bases, with 15 bases sitting between them. Germline V CDR1 and CDR2: ENHRY, SYGVKD. The CDR3 consists of 18 residues.

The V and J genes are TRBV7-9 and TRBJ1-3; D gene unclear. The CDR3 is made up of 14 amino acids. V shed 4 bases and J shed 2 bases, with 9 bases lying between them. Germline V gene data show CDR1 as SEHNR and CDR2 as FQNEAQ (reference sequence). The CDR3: CASSSGGTGNTIYF. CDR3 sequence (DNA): TGTGCCAGCAGCTCGGGAGGGACTGGAAACACCATATATTTT.

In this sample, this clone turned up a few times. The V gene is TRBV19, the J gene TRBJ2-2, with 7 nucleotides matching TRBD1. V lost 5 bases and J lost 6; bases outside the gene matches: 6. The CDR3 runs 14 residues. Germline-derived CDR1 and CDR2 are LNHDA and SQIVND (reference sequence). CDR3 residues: CASSDRARAGELFF. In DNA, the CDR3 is TGTGCCAGTAGTGACAGGGCGAGGGCCGGGGAGCTGTTTTTT.